The clone carrying this TCR beta chain was recorded once. The antigen is unknown. The CDR3 is 13 amino acids. Germline CDR1 is LGHDT and CDR2 is YNNKEL (reference sequence). V lost 3 bases to trimming and J lost 8 bases, with 13 bases between them. This sample was taken from a study of T cell responses to AZD1222 COVID-19 vaccine. Profiling relied on immunoSEQ multiplex PCR, and the TCRdb table lists in-frame clones only, not all of them. Seen here are 110,000 to 150,000 clones, 85% to 95% observed once, and the top ten hold less than 15%. General observations from the study: Among the donors, most were white British and more were female, and clonal diversity was possibly underestimated. Elevations in Spike-specific TCR breadth and depth followed administration of two AZD1222 doses.

V usage is TRBV3-1 (or the pseudogene TRBV3-2) and J usage is TRBJ1-2; possible D gene TRBD1, 5 bases. The sequenced sample was peripheral blood, obtained after recovery from COVID-19. This receptor was taken from an adult who had recovered from COVID-19. The chain's CDR3 is CASSQNGGSGYTF. The CDR3 DNA reads TGTGCCAGCAGCCAGAATGGGGGTTCGGGCTACACCTTC.